The 30 T cell receptor beta chains below all came from one sample that was sequenced in a study of blood T cell repertoires in COVID-19. Profiled with immunoSEQ multiplex PCR; TCRdb holds only in-frame clones, not every one. The sample yields about 76,000 clones, more than 75% seen once. Sample: peripheral blood. All receptors come from a man between 60 and 75 years old with COVID-19, enrolled during active disease.

The rearrangement links TRBV3-1 (or the pseudogene TRBV3-2) to TRBJ2-1, with 9 bases aligning to TRBD2. V trimming: 7 bases; J trimming: 7 bases; junction bases outside the gene matches: 11. This CDR3 has 15 residues. CDR1 and CDR2 from the germline V gene are LGHDT and YNNKEL (reference sequence). CDR3 coding DNA: TGTGCCAGCACCTCAAGGGTTGCGGGGGGGAATGAGCAGTTCTTC. Protein sequence: CASTSRVAGGNEQFF.

The chain recombines TRBV5-4 with TRBJ2-1, with TRBD1 matching 7 bases. This CDR3 has 15 amino acids. Germline values: CDR1 SGHNT, CDR2 YYREEE (reference sequence). V lost 1 base, J lost 3 bases, and 4 bases stayed unmatched. Written as DNA, the CDR3 is TGTGCCAGCAGCTTGATAAGGGGGCTCTACAATGAGCAGTTCTTC. Residues: CASSLIRGLYNEQFF.

The chain combines TRBV30 with TRBJ1-3, with no clear D. The germline CDR1 and CDR2 sequences are GTSNPN and SVGIG (reference sequence). The CDR3 is 16 residues long. With 4 bases removed from V and 0 bases from J, the gap between germline ends came to 16 bases. The CDR3 reads CAWTVDGASSGNTIYF. The CDR3 region has the DNA TGTGCCTGGACCGTTGACGGAGCCTCCTCTGGAAACACCATATATTTT.

The rearrangement links TRBV28 to TRBJ2-7, with 9 positions matching TRBD2. Per the germline V gene, CDR1 is MDHEN and CDR2 is SYDVKM. The V segment lost 10 bases and the J segment 2 bases; nucleotides outside the gene matches: 12. This CDR3 is 15 amino acids long. The CDR3 loop is CATAWRGGTAYEQYF. DNA of the CDR3: TGTGCCACCGCATGGCGGGGGGGGACGGCCTACGAGCAGTACTTC.

The rearrangement joins TRBV6-4 to TRBJ1-2, with 10 positions matching TRBD1. The CDR3 covers 13 residues. V was clipped by 6 bases and J by 7 bases; unmatched bases: 5. CDR1 is MRHNA and CDR2 is SNTAGT in the germline V gene. The CDR3 DNA reads as TGTGCCAGCAGGAGGACAGGGGGAGGTGGCTACACCTTC. Amino acid sequence: CASRRTGGGGYTF.

In this sample, this clone turned up a few times. The chain couples TRBV3-1 (or the pseudogene TRBV3-2) to TRBJ2-1; 9 positions agree with TRBD2. Trimming at V came to 4 bases and at J to 5 bases, leaving 12 bases not matched to a gene. The germline V gene encodes CDR1 LGHDT and CDR2 YNNKEL (reference sequence). CDR3 length: 17 amino acids. Here the CDR3 reads CASSPWRGGSPNNEQFF. For the CDR3, the DNA is TGTGCCAGCAGCCCCTGGCGGGGGGGTTCTCCTAACAATGAGCAGTTCTTC.

This chain uses TRBV6-2 or TRBV6-3 with TRBJ2-7, with D perhaps matching TRBD2 (6 bases). The CDR3 has 14 residues. Germline V gives CDR1 MNHEY, CDR2 SVGEGT. Trimming shortened V by 6 bases and J by 6 bases, and 18 bases separated the two germline ends. CDR3 in amino acids: CASSRDLASGEQYF. The CDR3 DNA sequence: TGTGCCAGCAGCCGGGACTTGGCCAGTGGCGAGCAGTACTTC.

The V and J genes are TRBV18 and TRBJ2-6; TRBD2 agrees at 10 bases. The trim removed 1 base at V and 8 bases at J, leaving 5 bases unmatched. The CDR3 is made up of 16 amino acids. Germline-derived CDR1 and CDR2 are KGHSH and LQKENI. For the CDR3, the DNA is TGTGCCAGCTCACCACTAGGGACTAGCGCAACCAACGTCCTGACTTTC. Protein product: CASSPLGTSATNVLTF.

The chain employs TRBV2 and TRBJ2-3; 9 nucleotides line up with TRBD2. CDR1 and CDR2 from the germline V gene are SNHLY and FYNNEI. Losses at the gene ends were 10 bases for V and 3 bases for J; bases not matched to a gene: 5. The CDR3 is 13 amino acids. The CDR3 loop reads CATRTSETDTQYF. CDR3 nucleotide sequence: TGTGCCACGAGGACTAGCGAAACAGATACGCAGTATTTT.

This chain connects TRBV4-1 to TRBJ1-1; D perhaps matches TRBD1 (5 bases). The CDR3 is made up of 21 amino acids. Trimming pared 0 bases from V and 0 bases from J, leaving 26 bases between. CDR1 and CDR2 (germline): MGHRA, YSYEKL. The CDR3: CASSQDNLRFFYGAVNTEAFF. CDR3 coding DNA: TGCGCCAGCAGCCAAGATAATCTTCGTTTTTTTTATGGGGCCGTGAACACTGAAGCTTTCTTT.

In this sample, this clone turned up once. The chain employs TRBV19 and TRBJ2-1, with a tentative D call TRBD1 (5 bases). The length of the CDR3 is 13 residues. CDR1 LNHDA and CDR2 SQIVND come from the germline V gene (reference sequence). V was cut by 10 bases and J by 8 bases, with 18 bases left in between. The DNA for the CDR3 is TGTGCCACGTCCAGGGTGGGGAACGATGAGCAGTTCTTC. Protein: CATSRVGNDEQFF.

The V call is TRBV28, the J call TRBJ1-2, with 7 bases matching TRBD1. V was clipped by 6 bases and J by 6 bases; unmatched bases: 13. Looked up from germline, CDR1 is MDHEN and CDR2 is SYDVKM. The CDR3 spans 15 residues. CDR3 nucleotide sequence: TGTGCCAGCAGCTCCACAGCTCAGGGGGTCCATGGCTACACCTTC. Its translation: CASSSTAQGVHGYTF.

The V and J genes are TRBV6-6 and TRBJ1-3, with D unclear. Germline V CDR1 and CDR2: MNHNY, SVGAGI (reference sequence). Trimming took off 0 bases at V and 3 bases at J, with 12 bases between the two ends. The length of the CDR3 is 16 residues. The CDR3 sequence is CASSYSRQADGNTIYF. DNA for the CDR3: TGTGCCAGCAGTTACTCGCGCCAGGCCGATGGAAACACCATATATTTT.

The chain uses TRBV9 and TRBJ2-2; 9 bases line up with TRBD2. The CDR3 runs to 16 residues. Germline V gene lookup returns CDR1 SGDLS and CDR2 YYNGEE. The V gene end was trimmed by 3 bases and the J gene end by 4 bases; junction bases not matched to a gene: 7. The CDR3 reads CASSAVAGVGTGELFF. CDR3 nucleotides: TGTGCCAGCAGCGCGGTAGCGGGAGTGGGCACCGGGGAGCTGTTTTTT. The full variable domain, rest sourced from reference TRBV9 and TRBJ2-2, is DSGVTQTPKHLITATGQRVTLRCSPRSGDLSVYWYQQSLDQGLQFLIQYYNGEERAKGNILERFSAQQFPDLHSELNLSSLELGDSALYFCASSAVAGVGTGELFFGEGSRLTVL.

The chain recombines TRBV9 with TRBJ2-3; 9 bases fit TRBD2. From germline, CDR1 is SGDLS and CDR2 YYNGEE. There are 18 residues in the CDR3. Losses at the gene ends were 4 bases for V and 2 bases for J; bases not matched to a gene: 14. For the CDR3, the DNA is TGTGCCAGCAGCCCTCAGCTAGCGGGGCCGGGTCTCACAGATACGCAGTATTTT. Amino acids: CASSPQLAGPGLTDTQYF.

V is TRBV27 and J is TRBJ1-1; TRBD1 agrees at 10 bases. V shed 5 bases, J shed 4 bases, and the junction held 7 bases outside the gene matches. In germline, CDR1 is MNHEY, CDR2 SMNVEV (reference sequence). The CDR3 sequence is 15 residues long. DNA of the CDR3: TGTGCCAGCAGTACCGAGACAGGGGGCTTCACTGAAGCTTTCTTT. Its translation is CASSTETGGFTEAFF.

V gene TRBV6-5 combines with J gene TRBJ1-5; maybe TRBD1 (5 bases). This CDR3 has 15 residues. Germline CDR1 MNHEY, CDR2 SVGAGI. V lost 5 bases to trimming and J lost 1 base, with 12 bases between them. As DNA, the CDR3 is TGTGCCAGCAGTAGGGGAGGGGACAGCAATCAGCCCCAGCATTTT. It encodes CASSRGGDSNQPQHF.

The CDR3 nucleotides read TGTGCCAGCAGGGGGACAGGGGCGCAGGAAAAACTGTTTTTT. Its protein is CASRGTGAQEKLFF. The chain is built from TRBV6-5 and TRBJ1-4, with 10 bases fitting TRBD1. The CDR3 totals 14 residues. The V segment lost 6 bases and the J segment 8 bases; nucleotides outside the gene matches: 6. Germline V CDR1 and CDR2: MNHEY, SVGAGI.

This clone was counted a few times. The CDR3, as DNA: TGCGCCAGCAGCTTGGCCCAACTAGCGGGAGTTTATTACGAGCAGTACTTC. Amino acid sequence: CASSLAQLAGVYYEQYF. The gene calls are TRBV5-1 and TRBJ2-7; 11 nucleotides match TRBD2. The CDR3 consists of 17 residues. With 0 bases clipped from V and 4 bases from J, the junction kept 9 bases outside the gene matches. Germline V CDR1 and CDR2: SGHRS, YFSETQ.

V is TRBV14 and J is TRBJ1-5; TRBD1 matches 7 bases. Germline V gene lookup returns CDR1 SGHDN and CDR2 FVKESK. The ends lost 5 bases at V and 6 bases at J; junction bases unmatched: 10. The CDR3 length is 15 residues. Here the CDR3 reads CASSDRTAGGQPQHF. The CDR3 coding sequence is TGTGCCAGCAGCGACCGGACAGCAGGGGGTCAGCCCCAGCATTTT.

The J gene is TRBJ1-1, the V gene TRBV19; 7 bases map to TRBD1. V gave up 5 bases and J gave up 5 bases; unmatched junction bases: 8. The CDR3 is made up of 14 amino acids. Looked up from germline, CDR1 is LNHDA and CDR2 is SQIVND (reference sequence). CDR3 nucleotides: TGTGCCAGTAGTTCCAGGACAGGTCGGACTGAAGCTTTCTTT. Amino acids: CASSSRTGRTEAFF.

The gene calls are TRBV5-1 and TRBJ1-6; D is unclear. This CDR3 is built from 15 residues. The ends were cut back, 6 bases at V and 7 bases at J, with 17 bases in the middle. Germline loops: CDR1 SGHRS, CDR2 YFSETQ. The CDR3 reads CASTQTIRGNSPLHF. The CDR3 nucleotides are TGCGCCAGCACCCAGACCATACGGGGAAATTCACCCCTCCACTTT.

The rearrangement links TRBV6-5 to TRBJ2-1, with D possibly TRBD2 on 5 matching bases. Per the germline V gene, CDR1 is MNHEY and CDR2 is SVGAGI. V dropped 8 bases and J dropped 0 bases, with 14 bases sitting between them. This CDR3 comprises 15 residues. In DNA, the CDR3 is TGTGCCAGCGGGAGTAAGCGGAGCTCCTACAATGAGCAGTTCTTC. This codes for CASGSKRSSYNEQFF.

This chain joins TRBV6-5 and TRBJ2-2; D unclear. Trimming took off 8 bases at V and 2 bases at J, with 6 bases between the two ends. The CDR3 sequence is 12 residues long. Germline values: CDR1 MNHEY, CDR2 SVGAGI. In DNA form, the CDR3 reads TGTGCCAGCGTCACAAACACCGGGGAGCTGTTTTTT. Translated: CASVTNTGELFF.

The gene calls are TRBV11-2 and TRBJ1-2; D remains unclear. The CDR3 extends over 13 amino acids. The V end lost 6 bases, the J end lost 8 bases, and 16 bases lay between the germline ends. Germline V gives CDR1 SGHAT, CDR2 FQNNGV. The CDR3 loop is CASSHDTQVGYTF. The CDR3 DNA is TGTGCCAGCAGTCACGACACCCAGGTCGGCTACACCTTC.

The chain recombines TRBV29-1 with TRBJ1-1, with D possibly being TRBD1 (6 bases). The length of the CDR3 is 12 residues. Germline V lookup: CDR1 SQVTM, CDR2 ANQGSEA. V was trimmed by 8 bases and J by 2 bases, leaving 12 bases between them. The DNA of the CDR3 is TGCAGCATTGGGGACACCAACACTGAAGCTTTCTTT. Encoded protein: CSIGDTNTEAFF.

The V call is TRBV24-1, the J call TRBJ2-1, with a weak D call TRBD1 (6 bases). V lost 0 bases to trimming and J lost 6 bases, with 14 bases between them. CDR3 size: 16 residues. In germline, CDR1 is KGHDR, CDR2 SFDVKD. The CDR3 here is CATSDLGRGDGNEQFF. In DNA, the CDR3 is TGTGCCACCAGTGATTTGGGCAGGGGCGATGGCAATGAGCAGTTCTTC.

V gene TRBV3-1 (or the pseudogene TRBV3-2) combines with J gene TRBJ1-3; the D is unclear. Per germline, CDR1 LGHDT and CDR2 YNNKEL (reference sequence). Trimming shortened V by 1 base and J by 2 bases, and 9 bases separated the two germline ends. The length of the CDR3 is 15 residues. The CDR3 region is CASSQVGNTGNTIYF. CDR3 DNA: TGTGCCAGCAGCCAAGTGGGCAATACTGGAAACACCATATATTTT.

The CDR3 region has the DNA TGTGCCATCAGTGAGACCTCGACTAGCAGAGCCTCCTACGAGCAGTACTTC. Protein: CAISETSTSRASYEQYF. This chain joins TRBV10-3 and TRBJ2-7; 7 bases match TRBD2. The CDR3 totals 17 residues. In germline, CDR1 is ENHRY, CDR2 SYGVKD. V was clipped by 2 bases and J by 0 bases; unmatched bases: 10.

The V call is TRBV12-5, the J call TRBJ1-5, with TRBD1 identical over 8 bases. The CDR3 extends over 15 amino acids. V was clipped by 1 base and J by 6 bases; unmatched bases: 5. Germline V gene data show CDR1 as LGHNT and CDR2 as FRNRAP. Written as DNA, the CDR3 is TGTGCTAGTGGTTTGGGGACAGGGTTCGCTCAGCCCCAGCATTTT. It yields the protein CASGLGTGFAQPQHF.